Here is one T cell receptor beta chain with its context. Then a second PCR, running about 6 to 12 cycles, was carried out with a sample-barcoded 5' primer and a J-beta primer mix. From the 5' RACE reads, TCRdb called clonotypes with MiXCR, one entry per CDR3 protein. The sample yields about 640,000 distinct CDR3 sequences, roughly 50% seen once. The data belong to a study of blood T cells in healthy people across ages. This CDR3 is built from 15 residues. With 0 bases removed from V and 0 bases from J, the gap between germline ends came to 9 bases. CDR1 and CDR2 (germline): ENHRY, SYGVKD. The sequencing input was blood. V gene TRBV10-3 combines with J gene TRBJ2-7, with a tentative D call TRBD2 (5 bases). This sequence was found in a man between 60 and 75 years old in good health. This CDR3 reads CAISESYGVSYEQYF. CDR3 DNA: TGTGCCATCAGTGAGTCGTACGGGGTCTCCTACGAGCAGTACTTC.